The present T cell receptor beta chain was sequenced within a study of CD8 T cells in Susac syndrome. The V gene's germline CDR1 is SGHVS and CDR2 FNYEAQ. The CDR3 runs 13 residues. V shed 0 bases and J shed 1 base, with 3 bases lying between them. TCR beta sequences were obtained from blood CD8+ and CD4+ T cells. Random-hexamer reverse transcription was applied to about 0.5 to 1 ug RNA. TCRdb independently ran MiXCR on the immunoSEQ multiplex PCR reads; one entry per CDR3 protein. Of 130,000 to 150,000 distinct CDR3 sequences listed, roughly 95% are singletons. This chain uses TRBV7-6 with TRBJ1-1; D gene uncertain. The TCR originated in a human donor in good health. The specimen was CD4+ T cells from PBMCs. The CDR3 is CASSLAKNTEAFF. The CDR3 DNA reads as TGTGCCAGCAGCTTAGCTAAGAACACTGAAGCTTTCTTT.